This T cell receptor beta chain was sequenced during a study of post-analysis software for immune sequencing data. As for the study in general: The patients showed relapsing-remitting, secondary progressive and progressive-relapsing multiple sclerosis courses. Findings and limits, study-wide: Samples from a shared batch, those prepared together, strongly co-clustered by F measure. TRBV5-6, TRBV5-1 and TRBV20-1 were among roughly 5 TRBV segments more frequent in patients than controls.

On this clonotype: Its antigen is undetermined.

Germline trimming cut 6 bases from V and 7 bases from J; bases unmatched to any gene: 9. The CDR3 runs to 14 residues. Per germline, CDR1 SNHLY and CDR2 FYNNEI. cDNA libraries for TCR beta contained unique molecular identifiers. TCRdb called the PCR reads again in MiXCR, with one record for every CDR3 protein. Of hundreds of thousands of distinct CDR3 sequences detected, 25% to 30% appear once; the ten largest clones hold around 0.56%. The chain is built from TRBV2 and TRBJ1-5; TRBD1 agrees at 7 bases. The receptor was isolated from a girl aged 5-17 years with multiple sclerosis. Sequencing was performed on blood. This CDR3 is CASRQRGLGQPQHF. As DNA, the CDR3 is TGTGCCAGCAGGCAGAGGGGGCTCGGGCAGCCCCAGCATTTT.